These 9 T cell receptor beta chains share one sample of origin, sequenced in a study of graft-versus-host responses after intestinal transplantation. This table comes from immunoSEQ multiplex PCR, and its TCRdb copy is limited to in-frame clones, with some not included. The sample carries 100,000 to 140,000 clones, about 87% recorded once. These receptors have no identified antigens. The sequencing used unstimulated CD4+ T cells sorted from spleen or lymph node cells, collected before transplant. Receptors originate from a human donor who was the organ donor for an intestinal transplant.

CDR3 DNA: TGCAGTGCTGGGGACATGGTATCTTTCTTT. Translated: CSAGDMVSFF. The chain links TRBV20-1 to TRBJ1-1; a possible D gene is TRBD1 (6 bases). V shed 5 bases and J shed 12 bases, with 13 bases lying between them. There are 10 residues in the CDR3. Germline V gives CDR1 DFQATT, CDR2 SNEGSKA (reference sequence).

This clone was seen just once. The chain recombines TRBV7-2 with TRBJ2-2; 7 nucleotides match TRBD2. CDR1 is SGHTA, CDR2 FQGNSA, per germline. The V segment lost 4 bases and the J segment 2 bases; nucleotides outside the gene matches: 10. This CDR3 region has 17 residues. The CDR3 DNA follows: TGTGCCAGCAGCTCTCACTCTAGCGGAATTAACACCGGGGAGCTGTTTTTT. It translates to CASSSHSSGINTGELFF.

The chain is built from TRBV7-6 and TRBJ1-3, with D possibly being TRBD1 (6 bases). Between the trimmed V and J ends, which lost 0 bases and 0 bases, there was a span of 9 bases. From germline, CDR1 is SGHVS and CDR2 FNYEAQ. The CDR3 extends over 16 amino acids. The CDR3 nucleotides read TGTGCCAGCAGCTTAGCACAGGGCCACTCTGGAAACACCATATATTTT. Encoded protein: CASSLAQGHSGNTIYF.

This chain uses TRBV11-2 with TRBJ2-7; a possible D gene is TRBD1 (6 bases). V was trimmed by 6 bases and J by 6 bases, leaving 12 bases between them. The CDR3 runs 12 residues. Germline lookup yields CDR1 SGHAT and CDR2 FQNNGV. CDR3 loop: CASRKGGAEQYF. The CDR3 DNA sequence: TGTGCCAGCAGAAAAGGGGGTGCCGAGCAGTACTTC.

The rearrangement joins TRBV5-5 to TRBJ2-4; D not resolved. V lost 0 bases and J 2 bases, leaving 6 bases between the germline ends. CDR3 length: 14 amino acids. Germline CDR1 SGHKS, CDR2 YYEKEE (reference sequence). The CDR3 nucleotides are TGTGCCAGCAGCTTGGAGGCTACCAAAAACATTCAGTACTTC. This gives the protein CASSLEATKNIQYF.

The chain uses TRBV18 and TRBJ2-5, with D perhaps assigned TRBD1 or TRBD2 (5 bases each). With 2 bases removed from V and 5 bases from J, the gap between germline ends came to 21 bases. This CDR3 has 17 amino acids. Germline V gene data show CDR1 as KGHSH and CDR2 as LQKENI. The CDR3 sequence: CASSPAVGVRVRETQYF. CDR3 nucleotide sequence: TGTGCCAGCTCACCAGCCGTGGGGGTGAGGGTACGTGAGACCCAGTACTTC.

This chain uses TRBV4-1 with TRBJ2-5; 7 nucleotides align to TRBD1. Near its end, the DNA agrees better with TRBJ2-7, so the J call may be wrong. Per the germline V gene, CDR1 is MGHRA and CDR2 is YSYEKL. The CDR3 extends over 14 amino acids. The DNA of the CDR3 is TGCGCCAGCAGCAGGACAGGCTACTCCTACGAGCAGTACTTC. Protein sequence: CASSRTGYSYEQYF.

The chain links TRBV10-2 to TRBJ1-5; D may be TRBD1 (5 bases). The germline V gene encodes CDR1 WSHSY and CDR2 SAAADI. This CDR3 spans 17 amino acids. V shed 2 bases and J shed 3 bases, with 17 bases lying between them. CDR3 region: CASSEKYGQLINQPQHF. The CDR3 bases are TGCGCCAGCAGTGAGAAATATGGACAACTTATCAATCAGCCCCAGCATTTT.

This chain connects TRBV9 to TRBJ2-2; D uncertain. Germline V gene data show CDR1 as SGDLS and CDR2 as YYNGEE. The CDR3 sequence is 13 residues long. Trimming shortened V by 0 bases and J by 5 bases, and 5 bases separated the two germline ends. This chain's CDR3 is CASSVAWTGELFF. The DNA for the CDR3 is TGTGCCAGCAGCGTAGCATGGACCGGGGAGCTGTTTTTT.